This entry lists 19 T cell receptor beta chains sequenced from one sample in a study of molecular identifiers for immune sequencing clone quantification. Via MiXCR, TCRdb re-called the PCR reads, giving one row per CDR3 protein. The sample lists roughly 50,000 distinct CDR3 sequences; 20% to 25% were seen once. The sequenced sample consisted of naive CD8+ T cells from blood, with Jurkat cell RNA spiked in. Subset: FACS-sorted CD8+CD4-CCR7+CD45RA+ naive T cells. The receptors here all came from a human donor in good health. Some libraries in this study had Jurkat cell RNA spiked in.

Comments on this clonotype: A much bigger clone sits one base away, suggesting this may be a read error. A read error is likely, as this CDR3 ends without the conserved phenylalanine or tryptophan. The chain combines TRBV13 with TRBJ2-7; TRBD2 matches at 9 bases. V lost 5 bases, J lost 5 bases, and 7 bases stayed unmatched. The CDR3 contains 14 residues. Germline assignment: CDR1 PRHDT and CDR2 FYEKMQ (reference sequence). CDR3 nucleotide sequence: TGTGCCAGCAGCGCCTTAGCGGGAGACCACGAGCAGTACCTC. Translating gives CASSALAGDHEQYL.

The table lists this clonotype with many counts. The chain uses TRBV5-6 and TRBJ2-6; D may be TRBD2 (5 bases). CDR3 length: 15 amino acids. V was pared by 2 bases and J by 3 bases, with 9 bases between. The V gene's germline CDR1 is SGHDT and CDR2 YYEEEE. The CDR3 loop reads CASSFRDSGANVLTF. The CDR3 DNA sequence: TGTGCCAGCAGCTTCCGGGATAGTGGGGCCAACGTCCTGACTTTC.

The chain uses TRBV27 and TRBJ2-3; D tentatively reads TRBD1 or TRBD2 (5 bases each). Between the trimmed V and J ends, which lost 3 bases and 2 bases, there was a span of 12 bases. The CDR3 extends over 15 amino acids. Germline-derived CDR1 and CDR2 are MNHEY and SMNVEV (reference sequence). The CDR3 reads CASSFGTGPTDTQYF. The CDR3, as DNA: TGTGCCAGCAGTTTTGGCACGGGACCCACAGATACGCAGTATTTT.

This clonotype was detected ten times or more. The chain couples TRBV19 to TRBJ2-5; 11 positions match TRBD2. V lost 5 bases and J lost 5; bases outside the gene matches: 7. Germline-derived CDR1 and CDR2 are LNHDA and SQIVND (reference sequence). The CDR3 length is 15 residues. DNA for the CDR3: TGTGCCAGTAGTCCGACTAGCGGGATCTTTGAGACCCAGTACTTC. Translated, it gives CASSPTSGIFETQYF.

There are many counts of this clonotype. V is TRBV9 and J is TRBJ2-3; perhaps TRBD1 as D (6 bases). The germline CDR1 and CDR2 sequences are SGDLS and YYNGEE. The V end lost 6 bases, the J end lost 2 bases, and 13 bases lay between the germline ends. This CDR3 region has 14 residues. The CDR3 bases are TGTGCCAGCACCGACAGGACAGACACAGATACGCAGTATTTT. Protein: CASTDRTDTDTQYF.

This clonotype was picked up one time. A much larger clone sits a single nucleotide away, making a read error possible. V and J are TRBV2 and TRBJ2-7; D unclear. There are 13 residues in the CDR3. The germline V and J ends were trimmed by 10 bases and 3 bases, with 16 bases remaining between them. Germline V CDR1 and CDR2: SNHLY, FYNNEI. The CDR3 region is CAIEDENFYEQYF. The CDR3 nucleotides read TGTGCCATCGAGGACGAGAACTTCTACGAGCAGTACTTC.

There are many counts of this clonotype. The rearrangement links TRBV6-5 to TRBJ2-7; possibly TRBD1 for D (6 bases). Germline V gene sequence: CDR1 MNHEY, CDR2 SVGAGI. The CDR3 loop spans 15 amino acids. Trimming took off 5 bases at V and 4 bases at J, with 18 bases between the two ends. The chain's CDR3 is CASSVDRDMYYEQYF. CDR3 bases: TGTGCCAGCAGTGTCGACCGGGACATGTATTACGAGCAGTACTTC.

This clonotype has just one count. This may be a read error: a much more frequent sequence differs by one nucleotide. In this CDR3 the conserved last residue, phenylalanine or tryptophan, is missing, so a read error is likely. The chain links TRBV6-1 to TRBJ1-1; D call uncertain. The length of the CDR3 is 18 residues. Germline V CDR1 and CDR2: MNHNS, SASEGT. With 0 bases removed from V and 3 bases from J, the gap between germline ends came to 20 bases. The CDR3 sequence: CASSEAQWLGKRDTEAFS. CDR3 bases: TGTGCCAGCAGTGAAGCGCAGTGGCTGGGAAAGAGGGACACTGAAGCTTTCTCT.

In this sample, this clonotype turned up many times. DNA of the CDR3: TGCAGCGTTGAACTACCACGGAACACCGGGGAGCTGTTTTTT. Protein: CSVELPRNTGELFF. The chain joins TRBV29-1 to TRBJ2-2; D uncertain. Looked up from germline, CDR1 is SQVTM and CDR2 is ANQGSEA. The CDR3 runs to 14 residues. The V end was cut by 2 bases, the J end by 1 base, with 8 bases between.

This clonotype was counted many times. The chain couples TRBV12-3 or TRBV12-4 to TRBJ2-5, with D possibly called TRBD1 or TRBD2 (5 bases each). The CDR3 has 13 amino acids. Trimming pared 7 bases from V and 4 bases from J, leaving 13 bases between. Here the CDR3 DNA reads TGTGCCAGCACTGGGACCGGACGAGAGACCCAGTACTTC. This gives the protein CASTGTGRETQYF.

Remarks on this clonotype: With a much larger clone just one base away, this may be a read error. The chain uses TRBV4-3 and TRBJ2-7; weak D call: TRBD2 (5 bases). The CDR3 extends over 14 amino acids. CDR1 and CDR2 (germline): LGHNA, YSLEER. The DNA for the CDR3 is TGCGCCAGCAGCCAGAGTCGGGGTAGCTACGAGCAGTGCTTC. As protein: CASSQSRGSYEQCF.

This clonotype has more than one count but fewer than ten. This sequence joins TRBV5-1 and TRBJ1-1; D gene ambiguous. The CDR3 loop spans 12 amino acids. Trimming stripped 1 base from V and 7 bases from J, with 8 bases between. CDR1 is SGHRS, CDR2 YFSETQ, per germline. In nucleotides, the CDR3 is TGCGCCAGCAGCTTGAGACCCGGTGAAGCTTTCTTT. Its protein is CASSLRPGEAFF.

This clonotype was observed at least ten times. This CDR3 is CASSPWGGQTNTDTQYF. The CDR3 nucleotides read TGTGCCAGCAGCCCCTGGGGGGGGCAGACTAACACAGATACGCAGTATTTT. V usage is TRBV9 and J usage is TRBJ2-3, with a tentative D call TRBD2 (7 bases). The V and J ends lost 4 bases and 2 bases respectively, with 20 bases between them. The CDR3 totals 17 residues. CDR1 and CDR2 from the germline V gene are SGDLS and YYNGEE.

With regard to this clonotype: This clone may be a read error of a much larger clone one base away. V is TRBV30 and J is TRBJ2-3, with D possibly being TRBD1 or TRBD2 (5 bases each). Deletions cut 4 bases from V and 0 bases from J, with 20 bases between. The CDR3 is 17 residues long. The germline CDR1 and CDR2 sequences are GTSNPN and SVGIG (reference sequence). The CDR3 nucleotides read TGTGCCTGGACCGAGGGAGTGGGGGAGCTAAGCACAGATACGCAGTATTTT. Translating it yields CAWTEGVGELSTDTQYF.

Comment on this clonotype: An end of the junction does not agree with germline; a read error may underlie this. The chain has TRBV7-2 and TRBJ2-5; D is possibly TRBD2 (5 bases). Germline CDR1 and CDR2: SGHTA and FQGNSA. The CDR3 extends over 13 amino acids. The chain's CDR3 is CARSQTGVQKKYF. The CDR3 coding sequence is TGTGCCCGCAGCCAGACCGGGGTTCAGAAGAAGTACTTC.

As for this clonotype: This may be a read error: a much more frequent sequence differs by one nucleotide. V is TRBV12-3 or TRBV12-4 and J is TRBJ1-5, with D perhaps TRBD1 (5 bases). The CDR3 spans 15 residues. The CDR3 DNA reads TGTGCCAGCAGTTTAGTCCCAGGGCGCAATCAGCCCCAGCAGTTT. It encodes CASSLVPGRNQPQQF.

At least ten counts were recorded for this clonotype. The chain has TRBV19 and TRBJ2-3; no firm D call. V was shortened by 0 bases and J by 2 bases, with 6 bases between the two germline ends. The length of the CDR3 is 14 residues. Germline lookup yields CDR1 LNHDA and CDR2 SQIVND (reference sequence). For the CDR3, the DNA is TGTGCCAGTAGTATAGAACCCACCACAGATACGCAGTATTTT. Amino acids: CASSIEPTTDTQYF.

Comments on this clonotype: A much larger clone lies a single base off, so this may be a read error. The final CDR3 position lacks the conserved phenylalanine or tryptophan, pointing to a likely read error. The rearrangement uses TRBV6-2 or TRBV6-3 and TRBJ1-1; 8 bases match TRBD1. Unmatched junction bases numbered 6, after V lost 7 bases and J lost 8 bases. The CDR3 totals 12 residues. Germline V gene data show CDR1 as MNHEY and CDR2 as SVGEGT. The CDR3 sequence is CASTQGVAEAFY. The DNA of the CDR3 is TGTGCCAGCACACAGGGGGTCGCGGAAGCTTTCTAT.

This clonotype was observed a handful of times. This may come from a read error, since a much larger clone is one base off. The chain is built from TRBV19 and TRBJ2-5; 10 nucleotides agree with TRBD2. Per the germline V gene, CDR1 is LNHDA and CDR2 is SQIVND (reference sequence). The CDR3 loop spans 15 amino acids. CDR3 coding DNA: TGTGCCAGAAGTATCGAAGCGGGGGGGCACGAGACCCAGTACTTC. Translated, it gives CARSIEAGGHETQYF.